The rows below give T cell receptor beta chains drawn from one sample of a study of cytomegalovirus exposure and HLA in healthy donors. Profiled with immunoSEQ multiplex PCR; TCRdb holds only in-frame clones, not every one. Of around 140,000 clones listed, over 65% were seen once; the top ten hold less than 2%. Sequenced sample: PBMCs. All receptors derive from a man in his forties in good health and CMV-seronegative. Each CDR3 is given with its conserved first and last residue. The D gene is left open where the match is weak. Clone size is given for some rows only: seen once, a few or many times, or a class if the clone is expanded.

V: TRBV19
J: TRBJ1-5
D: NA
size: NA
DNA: TGTGCCAGTAGTCCAATGGGGGGTAACAATCAGCCCCAGCATTTT
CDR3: CASSPMGGNNQPQHF

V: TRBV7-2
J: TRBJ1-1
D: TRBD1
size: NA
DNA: TGTGCCAGCAGCTTACCCCAGACAGGGGGGGACACTGAAGCTTTCTTT
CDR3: CASSLPQTGGDTEAFF

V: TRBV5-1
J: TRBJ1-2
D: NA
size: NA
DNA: TGCGCCAGCAGCTTGGCCTCGGGGGATTATGGCTACACCTTC
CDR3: CASSLASGDYGYTF

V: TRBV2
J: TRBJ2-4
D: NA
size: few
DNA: TGTGCCAGCAGTGCCCACCAGGAAAAAAACATTCAGTACTTC
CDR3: CASSAHQEKNIQYF

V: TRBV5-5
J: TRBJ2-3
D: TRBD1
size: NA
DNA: TGTGCCAGCAGCCTAGGACAGGGTTGGGATACGCAGTATTTT
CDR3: CASSLGQGWDTQYF

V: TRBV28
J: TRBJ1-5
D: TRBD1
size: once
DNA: TGTGCCAGCGGAGGGGGACAGGGGGCAAGCAATCAGCCCCAGCATTTT
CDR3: CASGGGQGASNQPQHF

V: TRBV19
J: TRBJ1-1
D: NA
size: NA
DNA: TGTGCCAGTAGTATAGATCGTAATACTGAAGCTTTCTTT
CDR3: CASSIDRNTEAFF

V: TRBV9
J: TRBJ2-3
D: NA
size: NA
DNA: TGTGCCAGCAGCTCCAGGGCAGATACGCAGTATTTT
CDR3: CASSSRADTQYF

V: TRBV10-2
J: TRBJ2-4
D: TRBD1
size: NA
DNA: TGCGCCAGCAGTGAGTTCGGACAGGACGCCAAAAACATTCAGTACTTC
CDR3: CASSEFGQDAKNIQYF

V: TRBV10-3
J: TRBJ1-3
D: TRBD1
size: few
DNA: TGTGCCATCAGTGACAACAGGGGTTTCGGTAACACCATATATTTT
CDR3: CAISDNRGFGNTIYF

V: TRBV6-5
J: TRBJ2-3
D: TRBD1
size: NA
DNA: TGTGCCAGCAGTTATTCGGGACAGGGTACAGATACGCAGTATTTT
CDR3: CASSYSGQGTDTQYF

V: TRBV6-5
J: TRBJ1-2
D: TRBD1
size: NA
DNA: TGTGCCAGCCGCAGGGACCCAGGGGGCTACTATGGCTACACCTTC
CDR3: CASRRDPGGYYGYTF

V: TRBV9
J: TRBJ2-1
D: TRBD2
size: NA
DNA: TGTGCCAGCAGCGTACCAGCGGGGAGCTCCTACAATGAGCAGTTCTTC
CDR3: CASSVPAGSSYNEQFF

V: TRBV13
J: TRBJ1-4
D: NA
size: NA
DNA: TGTGCCAGCGGGGGAGGATCTAATGAAAAACTGTTTTTT
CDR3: CASGGGSNEKLFF

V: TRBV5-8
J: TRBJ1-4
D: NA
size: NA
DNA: TGTGCCAGCAGCTTGGCCATCTGGGGCGTAAAACTGTTTTTT
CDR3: CASSLAIWGVKLFF

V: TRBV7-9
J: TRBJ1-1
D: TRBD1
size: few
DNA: TGTGCCAGCAGCTTTTTGACAGGGGGTACTGAAGCTTTCTTT
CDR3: CASSFLTGGTEAFF

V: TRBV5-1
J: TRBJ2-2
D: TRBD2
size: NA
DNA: TGCGCCAGCAGCTCACCGGGACTAGCGGGAGAAACCGGGGAGCTGTTTTTT
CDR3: CASSSPGLAGETGELFF

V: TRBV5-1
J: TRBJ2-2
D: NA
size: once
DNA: TGCGCCAGCAGGCCTAGCCAGGGGTGGACCGGGGAGCTGTTTTTT
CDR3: CASRPSQGWTGELFF

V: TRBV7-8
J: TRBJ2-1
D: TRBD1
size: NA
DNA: TGTGCCAGCAGCCTCAGGGGACAGGGATACAATGAGCAGTTCTTC
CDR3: CASSLRGQGYNEQFF

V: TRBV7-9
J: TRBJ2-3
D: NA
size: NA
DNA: TGTGCCAGCGGGGGCCCCGACACAGATACGCAGTATTTT
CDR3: CASGGPDTDTQYF

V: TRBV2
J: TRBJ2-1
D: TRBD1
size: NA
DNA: TGTGCCAGCATCAACCGGGACAGGGACGTAAAGGGGAGATCGAATGAGCAGTTCTTC
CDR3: CASINRDRDVKGRSNEQFF

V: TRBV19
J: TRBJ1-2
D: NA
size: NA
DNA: TGTGCCAGTAGTATTGACAGGACCGGGGGCTACACCTTC
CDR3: CASSIDRTGGYTF

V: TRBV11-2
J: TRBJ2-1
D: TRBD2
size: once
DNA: TGTGCCAGCAACCTAGCGGGCGTCTACAATGAGCAGTTCTTC
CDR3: CASNLAGVYNEQFF

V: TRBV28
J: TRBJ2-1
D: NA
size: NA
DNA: TGTGCCAGCAGTCGAGTGAATGAGCAGTTCTTC
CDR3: CASSRVNEQFF

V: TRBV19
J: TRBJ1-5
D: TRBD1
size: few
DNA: TGTGCCAGTAGTATCTCCCGGGACAGTCTTAATCAGCCCCAGCATTTT
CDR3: CASSISRDSLNQPQHF

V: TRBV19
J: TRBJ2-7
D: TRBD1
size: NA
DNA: TGTGCCAGTAGTACCTGGGGGACAGATTCTTTCTACGAGCAGTACTTC
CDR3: CASSTWGTDSFYEQYF

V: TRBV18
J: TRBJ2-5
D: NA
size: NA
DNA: TGTGCCAGCTCACCACTCAGCCAAGAGACCCAGTACTTC
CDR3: CASSPLSQETQYF

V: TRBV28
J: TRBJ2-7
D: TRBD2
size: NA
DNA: TGTGCCAGCACCGGGACTAGCGGGCTAACAAGCTCCTACGAGCAGTACTTC
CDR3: CASTGTSGLTSSYEQYF

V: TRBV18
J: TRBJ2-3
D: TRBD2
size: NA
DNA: TGTGCCAGCTCAAAACTAGCGGGGGCGAAGGATACGCAGTATTTT
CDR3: CASSKLAGAKDTQYF